This T cell receptor beta chain is from a study of T cells in Graves' hyperthyroidism and ophthalmopathy. Looking at the study overall: It was at initial diagnosis, before any treatment, that peripheral blood was collected.

Amplified TCR beta CDR3 regions derived from RNA transcripts. The HTBI primer set served for first-round RT-PCR of the TCR CDR3. From the multiplex PCR reads, TCRdb called clonotypes with MiXCR, one entry per CDR3 protein. Of under 550,000 distinct CDR3 sequences in the sample, 12% to 15% were seen once. Looked up from germline, CDR1 is SGHNT and CDR2 is YENEEA. This CDR3 is built from 13 residues. Trimming at V came to 5 bases and at J to 2 bases, leaving 3 bases not matched to a gene. This clonotype has at least ten counts. Sequencing was performed on blood. This rearrangement joins TRBV11-3 to TRBJ2-7, with 7 bases identical to TRBD1. This receptor was taken from a woman aged 18-29 years with Graves' hyperthyroidism. The CDR3 is CASSKGQPYEQYF. For the CDR3, the DNA is TGTGCCAGCAGCAAGGGACAGCCCTACGAGCAGTACTTC. Variable domain in full (rest from reference TRBV11-3 and TRBJ2-7): EAGVVQSPRYKIIEKKQPVAFWCNPISGHNTLYWYLQNLGQGPELLIRYENEEAVDDSQLPKDRFSAERLKGVDSTLKIQPAELGDSAVYLCASSKGQPYEQYFGPGTRLTVT.